Each of the 26 T cell receptor beta chains below was sequenced from the same sample in a study of T-cell reconstitution after alpha-beta-depleted transplantation in children. Molecular barcoding with unique molecular identifiers was used for the TCRbeta library. In TCRdb, the PCR reads were re-called with MiXCR into one record per CDR3 protein. The sample carries around 250,000 distinct CDR3 sequences, over 8% recorded once. Sequencing used PBMCs from the stem cell graft donor, obtained from the stem cell graft. The receptor source for this set is a human donor who donated a stem cell graft to a child with SCID.

The chain uses TRBV5-6 and TRBJ2-3; 8 nucleotides line up with TRBD2. Germline CDR1 SGHDT, CDR2 YYEEEE. The CDR3 is 16 amino acids. V shed 0 bases, J shed 5 bases, and the junction held 8 bases outside the gene matches. Here the CDR3 DNA reads TGTGCCAGCAGCTTGGTTGGACGAGCGGGGGTAGATACGCAGTATTTT. This gives the protein CASSLVGRAGVDTQYF.

The J gene is TRBJ2-7, the V gene TRBV20-1; D possibly corresponds to TRBD2 (5 bases). Trimming cost V 0 bases and J 2 bases, with 23 bases left between them. Germline V gene sequence: CDR1 DFQATT, CDR2 SNEGSKA (reference sequence). The CDR3 length is 18 residues. The CDR3 nucleotides are TGCAGTGCTAGAGATACTCATCATTCGGGCCCCGGGGCCTACGAGCAGTACTTC. Encoded protein: CSARDTHHSGPGAYEQYF.

This clonotype appeared a few times. This sequence joins TRBV9 and TRBJ1-5, with D tentatively TRBD1 (6 bases). The V end was cut by 3 bases, the J end by 4 bases, with 11 bases between. The CDR3 loop spans 14 amino acids. Germline V gene sequence: CDR1 SGDLS, CDR2 YYNGEE. CDR3 nucleotides: TGTGCCAGCAGCGGGGGAGGGGGTAATCAGCCCCAGCATTTT. Amino acid sequence: CASSGGGGNQPQHF. Full variable domain (outside the CDR3, taken from reference TRBV9 and TRBJ1-5): DSGVTQTPKHLITATGQRVTLRCSPRSGDLSVYWYQQSLDQGLQFLIQYYNGEERAKGNILERFSAQQFPDLHSELNLSSLELGDSALYFCASSGGGGNQPQHFGDGTRLSIL.

This clonotype was observed a few times. The chain has TRBV10-3 and TRBJ2-2, with D perhaps TRBD1 or TRBD2 (5 bases each). In germline, CDR1 is ENHRY, CDR2 SYGVKD. The CDR3 spans 15 residues. V lost 0 bases and J 7 bases, leaving 12 bases between the germline ends. CDR3: CAISESRGSGGELFF. For the CDR3, the DNA is TGTGCCATCAGTGAGTCAAGGGGAAGCGGCGGGGAGCTGTTTTTT.

This chain links TRBV2 with TRBJ2-5; no firm D call. Germline V lookup: CDR1 SNHLY, CDR2 FYNNEI. The CDR3 covers 14 residues. V lost 3 bases, J lost 3 bases, and 11 bases lay in between. In nucleotides, the CDR3 is TGTGCCAGCAGTGACCCCAACGGCGAAGAGACCCAGTACTTC. Its protein product is CASSDPNGEETQYF.

There are a few counts of this clonotype. The V call is TRBV20-1, the J call TRBJ2-2; weak D call: TRBD1 (5 bases). Between the trimmed V and J ends, which lost 6 bases and 4 bases, there was a span of 21 bases. This CDR3 comprises 16 residues. Per the germline V gene, CDR1 is DFQATT and CDR2 is SNEGSKA (reference sequence). The CDR3, as DNA: TGCAGTGCACCCCCACCGGACACCCGAGGCACCGGGGAGCTGTTTTTT. Protein product: CSAPPPDTRGTGELFF.

This sequence joins TRBV5-1 and TRBJ1-1; D is uncertain. CDR1 is SGHRS, CDR2 YFSETQ, per germline. V was trimmed by 3 bases and J by 8 bases, leaving 14 bases between them. The CDR3 length is 13 residues. The CDR3 nucleotides read TGCGCCAGCAGCTCCTACGACGGTTGGGAAGCTTTCTTT. Amino acids: CASSSYDGWEAFF. Supplemented by reference TRBV5-1 and TRBJ1-1, the full variable domain reads KAGVTQTPRYLIKTRGQQVTLSCSPISGHRSVSWYQQTPGQGLQFLFEYFSETQRNKGNFPGRFSGRQFSNSRSEMNVSTLELGDSALYLCASSSYDGWEAFFGQGTRLTVV.

This clonotype appeared many times. V usage is TRBV12-3 or TRBV12-4 and J usage is TRBJ1-5, with a weak D call TRBD1 (5 bases). Trimming pared 5 bases from V and 2 bases from J, leaving 10 bases between. This CDR3 is built from 14 residues. CDR3 DNA: TGTGCCAGCAGTAAGGGGTTGGGCAATCAGCCCCAGCATTTT. Residues: CASSKGLGNQPQHF.

The table lists this clonotype with a few counts. The chain couples TRBV7-9 to TRBJ1-3; D is possibly TRBD1 (6 bases). Germline lookup yields CDR1 SEHNR and CDR2 FQNEAQ (reference sequence). Between the trimmed V and J ends, which lost 5 bases and 2 bases, there was a span of 10 bases. The length of the CDR3 is 14 residues. CDR3 protein: CASSPGTTGNTIYF. The CDR3 DNA follows: TGTGCCAGCAGCCCAGGGACAACTGGAAACACCATATATTTT. Together with reference TRBV7-9 and TRBJ1-3, the CDR3 gives the full variable domain: DTGVSQNPRHKITKRGQNVTFRCDPISEHNRLYWYRQTLGQGPEFLTYFQNEAQLEKSRLLSDRFSAERPKGSFSTLEIQRTEQGDSAMYLCASSPGTTGNTIYFGEGSWLTVV.

This clonotype has just a few counts. The chain joins TRBV12-3 or TRBV12-4 to TRBJ1-1, with D possibly matching TRBD1 (5 bases). Between the trimmed V and J ends, which lost 3 bases and 4 bases, there was a span of 9 bases. There are 13 residues in the CDR3. The CDR3 DNA reads TGTGCCAGCAGTTTTGGGGCTAGCACTGAAGCTTTCTTT. Residues: CASSFGASTEAFF.

This clonotype was observed a few times. V and J are TRBV7-3 and TRBJ2-2; maybe TRBD2 (6 bases). The V end lost 5 bases, the J end lost 0 bases, and 13 bases lay between the germline ends. The CDR3 has 16 amino acids. Germline V gives CDR1 SGHTA, CDR2 FQGTGA. The CDR3 DNA reads as TGTGCCAGCAGCACGCGACTAGGGTCGAACACCGGGGAGCTGTTTTTT. Translation gives CASSTRLGSNTGELFF.

This clonotype was detected a few times. V gene TRBV7-8 combines with J gene TRBJ2-5, with 7 bases aligning to TRBD1. With V trimmed by 7 bases and J by 4 bases, 9 bases remained unmatched. Per germline, CDR1 SGHVS and CDR2 FQNEAQ. CDR3 length: 14 amino acids. In DNA form, the CDR3 reads TGTGCCAGCATCAAAGACAGGGCCAGAGAGACCCAGTACTTC. Translated: CASIKDRARETQYF. Full variable domain (missing parts from reference TRBV7-8 and TRBJ2-5): GAGVSQSPRYKVAKRGQDVALRCDPISGHVSLFWYQQALGQGPEFLTYFQNEAQLDKSGLPSDRFFAERPEGSVSTLKIQRTQQEDSAVYLCASIKDRARETQYFGPGTRLLVL.

The genes are TRBV29-1 and TRBJ2-7, with D perhaps TRBD1 (6 bases). Deletions cut 6 bases from V and 5 bases from J, with 20 bases between. Germline CDR1 is SQVTM and CDR2 is ANQGSEA. The CDR3 extends over 14 amino acids. CDR3 amino acids: CSVGFVQGFNEQYF. CDR3 nucleotides: TGCAGCGTCGGTTTCGTACAGGGCTTCAACGAGCAGTACTTC.

The sample holds a few counts of this clonotype. The chain is built from TRBV12-3 or TRBV12-4 and TRBJ2-3, with 12 nucleotides matching TRBD2. V was pared by 6 bases and J by 5 bases, with 6 bases of the junction left unmatched. The CDR3 runs to 15 residues. This CDR3 is CASRASGGAVDTQYF. The CDR3 nucleotides are TGTGCCAGCAGAGCTAGCGGGGGGGCCGTAGATACGCAGTATTTT.

This chain connects TRBV9 to TRBJ2-7, with D possibly TRBD2 on 5 matching bases. V was pared by 4 bases and J by 0 bases, with 14 bases between. This CDR3 is 15 amino acids long. Germline V lookup: CDR1 SGDLS, CDR2 YYNGEE. The CDR3 bases are TGTGCCAGCAGCCCCGTGGGAGCTAGCTCCTACGAGCAGTACTTC. It translates to CASSPVGASSYEQYF. Drawing the rest from reference TRBV9 and TRBJ2-7, the complete variable domain is DSGVTQTPKHLITATGQRVTLRCSPRSGDLSVYWYQQSLDQGLQFLIQYYNGEERAKGNILERFSAQQFPDLHSELNLSSLELGDSALYFCASSPVGASSYEQYFGPGTRLTVT.

Ten or more counts support this clonotype. The chain combines TRBV7-8 with TRBJ1-4; D gene unclear. Germline lookup yields CDR1 SGHVS and CDR2 FQNEAQ. The CDR3 totals 12 residues. V lost 1 base, J lost 8 bases, and 5 bases lay in between. CDR3 residues: CASSLVGEKLFF. CDR3 bases: TGTGCCAGCAGCTTAGTCGGCGAAAAACTGTTTTTT.

The rearrangement joins TRBV5-1 to TRBJ2-7, with TRBD1 matching 7 bases. Germline V lookup: CDR1 SGHRS, CDR2 YFSETQ. This CDR3 region has 14 residues. V shed 5 bases and J 1 base; nucleotides not matched to a gene: 6. CDR3 in DNA: TGCGCCAGCAGACACCGGGACAGTTCCTACGAGCAGTACTTC. Translating gives CASRHRDSSYEQYF.

This clonotype was seen only a few times. J is TRBJ2-7 and V is TRBV20-1; 9 bases are a match to TRBD1. This CDR3 region has 14 residues. Germline lookup yields CDR1 DFQATT and CDR2 SNEGSKA (reference sequence). V was clipped by 6 bases and J by 3 bases; unmatched bases: 9. CDR3 DNA sequence: TGCAGTGCGTCCGGGACAGGGAAATTCTACGAGCAGTACTTC. Encoded protein: CSASGTGKFYEQYF.

This sequence joins TRBV6-5 and TRBJ2-7; the D gene could be TRBD1 or TRBD2 (6 bases each). Per germline, CDR1 MNHEY and CDR2 SVGAGI. V was cut by 0 bases and J by 3 bases, with 9 bases left in between. The CDR3 has 14 amino acids. This CDR3 reads CASSYSGGNYEQYF. CDR3 sequence (DNA): TGTGCCAGCAGTTACTCAGGGGGGAACTACGAGCAGTACTTC.

CDR3 loop: CASSPSRVSYEQYF. CDR3 nucleotide sequence: TGTGCCAGCAGCCCCAGCCGGGTAAGCTACGAGCAGTACTTC. This chain joins TRBV6-1 and TRBJ2-7, with no clear D. The CDR3 extends over 14 amino acids. With 6 bases removed from V and 3 bases from J, the gap between germline ends came to 15 bases. Germline V gene sequence: CDR1 MNHNS, CDR2 SASEGT.

This clonotype was detected a few times. The J gene is TRBJ1-1, the V gene TRBV20-1; 7 nucleotides match TRBD1. The V gene end was trimmed by 7 bases and the J gene end by 0 bases; junction bases not matched to a gene: 8. CDR3 length: 14 residues. Germline CDR1 DFQATT, CDR2 SNEGSKA (reference sequence). The DNA of the CDR3 is TGCAGTGGGGCAAGGGACAGAGTGAACACTGAAGCTTTCTTT. As protein: CSGARDRVNTEAFF.

This chain connects TRBV11-3 to TRBJ2-1; D not resolved. Per the germline V gene, CDR1 is SGHNT and CDR2 is YENEEA. The V end was cut by 5 bases, the J end by 8 bases, with 13 bases between. The CDR3 has 13 residues. The CDR3 bases are TGTGCCAGCAGCCCCAGGCTCGCGGATGAGCAGTTCTTC. Translating gives CASSPRLADEQFF.

The chain recombines TRBV9 with TRBJ2-7; TRBD1 matches at 12 bases. Per germline, CDR1 SGDLS and CDR2 YYNGEE. The J segment lost 2 bases and the V segment lost 3 bases, leaving 3 bases of the junction unmatched. There are 15 residues in the CDR3. The CDR3 nucleotides read TGTGCCAGCAGCGAGGGGACAGGGGGCCCCTACGAGCAGTACTTC. As protein: CASSEGTGGPYEQYF. Full variable domain (missing parts from reference TRBV9 and TRBJ2-7): DSGVTQTPKHLITATGQRVTLRCSPRSGDLSVYWYQQSLDQGLQFLIQYYNGEERAKGNILERFSAQQFPDLHSELNLSSLELGDSALYFCASSEGTGGPYEQYFGPGTRLTVT.

In its sample, this clonotype was seen a few times. The chain joins TRBV12-3 or TRBV12-4 to TRBJ2-5; no clear D gene. The V end lost 6 bases, the J end lost 0 bases, and 11 bases lay between the germline ends. The CDR3 is 14 residues long. Here the CDR3 reads CASRKLGYQETQYF. The CDR3 bases are TGTGCCAGCAGAAAACTTGGGTACCAAGAGACCCAGTACTTC.

The CDR3 sequence is CASSQSITGGPGTEAFF. In DNA form, the CDR3 reads TGTGCCAGCAGCCAATCGATCACAGGGGGCCCGGGCACTGAAGCTTTCTTT. This rearrangement joins TRBV16 to TRBJ1-1, with 9 positions matching TRBD1. Germline-derived CDR1 and CDR2 are KGHSY and FQNENV. CDR3 length: 17 residues. V shed 0 bases and J 4 bases; nucleotides not matched to a gene: 9.

The rearrangement joins TRBV7-8 to TRBJ2-5, with D perhaps TRBD1 (5 bases). The V end lost 5 bases, the J end lost 9 bases, and 19 bases lay between the germline ends. CDR1 is SGHVS and CDR2 is FQNEAQ in the germline V gene. This CDR3 contains 14 residues. The CDR3 is CASSPPPSLGAQYF. As DNA, the CDR3 is TGTGCCAGCAGCCCCCCCCCCTCTCTAGGGGCCCAGTACTTC.